This T cell receptor beta chain was sequenced for a study of cytomegalovirus exposure and HLA in healthy donors. Across the whole study: Unique TCRs numbering some 77 million, obtained from HLA-typed donors, made up an early data release.

Points on this clone: What it recognizes is unknown.

Study-level results: Links to common viral pathogens appeared, in a later analysis, for several of the most significant clusters.

The V and J ends lost 1 base and 5 bases respectively, with 11 bases between them. Germline V gene data show CDR1 as SGHAT and CDR2 as FQNNGV. The CDR3 runs 14 residues. Researchers ran the PCR with 60 Vbeta and 13 Jbeta primers. Profiling relied on immunoSEQ multiplex PCR, and the TCRdb table lists in-frame clones only, not all of them. This sample has about 200,000 clones, with roughly 80% found just once. This clonotype was sampled from a woman aged 18-35 years in good health and CMV-seronegative. The rearrangement uses TRBV11-2 and TRBJ2-5, with a weak D call TRBD1 (5 bases). The sequencing sample was made of PBMCs. For the CDR3, the DNA is TGTGCCAGCAGCTTAGTAGGGGATGGGGAGACCCAGTACTTC. Amino acid sequence: CASSLVGDGETQYF. Full variable domain (rest looked up from reference TRBV11-2 and TRBJ2-5): EAGVAQSPRYKIIEKRQSVAFWCNPISGHATLYWYQQILGQGPKLLIQFQNNGVVDDSQLPKDRFSAERLKGVDSTLKIQPAKLEDSAVYLCASSLVGDGETQYFGPGTRLLVL.